The present TCR beta chain was sequenced within a study of T cell responses to AZD1222 COVID-19 vaccine. The CDR3 loop spans 14 amino acids. The germline V gene encodes CDR1 SGHAT and CDR2 FQNNGV. Trimming took 4 bases from V and 5 from J, leaving 14 bases between them. Repertoires were generated with immunoSEQ multiplex PCR, while TCRdb's copy carries only in-frame clones and drops some. The sample lists some 130,000 clones; approximately 91% were seen once. The chain recombines TRBV11-2 with TRBJ1-2; D remains ambiguous. Sample: peripheral blood, taken 28 days after the second AZD1222 dose. The sequence was collected from an adult who received the AZD1222 COVID-19 vaccine. The CDR3 is CASSSTEGIYGYTF. CDR3 nucleotide sequence: TGTGCCAGCAGCTCCACCGAAGGGATATATGGCTACACCTTC. The variable domain in full, completed from reference TRBV11-2 and TRBJ1-2, reads EAGVAQSPRYKIIEKRQSVAFWCNPISGHATLYWYQQILGQGPKLLIQFQNNGVVDDSQLPKDRFSAERLKGVDSTLKIQPAKLEDSAVYLCASSSTEGIYGYTFGSGTRLTVV.